This T cell receptor beta chain derives from a study of blood T cell repertoires in COVID-19. Per the study methods: The assay estimated nucleated cells by amplifying reference gene primers. This table comes from immunoSEQ multiplex PCR, and its TCRdb copy is limited to in-frame clones, with some not included. Clonal size and the V and J genes are those of that table, whereas D and trimming came from the DNA. The sample holds some 200,000 clones, under 90% seen once. The origin of this receptor is a woman aged 80 or over with COVID-19, enrolled during active disease. Sequences were obtained from peripheral blood.

CDR3 sequence: CASSKPGDTQYF. The CDR3 nucleotides are TGTGCCAGCAGCAAACCGGGGGATACGCAGTATTTT. J is TRBJ2-3 and V is TRBV7-3, with D possibly matching TRBD2 (5 bases). This CDR3 region has 12 residues. Germline CDR1 is SGHTA and CDR2 is FQGTGA. Trimming stripped 5 bases from V and 6 bases from J, with 9 bases between.